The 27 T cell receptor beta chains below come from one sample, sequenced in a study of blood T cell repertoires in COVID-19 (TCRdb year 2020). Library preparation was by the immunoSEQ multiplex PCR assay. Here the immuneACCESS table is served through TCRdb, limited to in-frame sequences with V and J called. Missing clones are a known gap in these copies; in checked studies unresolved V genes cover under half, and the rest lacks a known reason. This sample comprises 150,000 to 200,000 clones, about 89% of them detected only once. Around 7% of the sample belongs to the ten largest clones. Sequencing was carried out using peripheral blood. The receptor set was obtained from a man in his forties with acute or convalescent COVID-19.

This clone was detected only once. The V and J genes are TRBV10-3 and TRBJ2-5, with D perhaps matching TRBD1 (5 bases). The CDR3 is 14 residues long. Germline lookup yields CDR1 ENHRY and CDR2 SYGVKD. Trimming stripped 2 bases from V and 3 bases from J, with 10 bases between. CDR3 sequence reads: CAISETDTKETQYF. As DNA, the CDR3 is TGTGCCATCAGTGAGACGGACACCAAAGAGACCCAGTACTTC.

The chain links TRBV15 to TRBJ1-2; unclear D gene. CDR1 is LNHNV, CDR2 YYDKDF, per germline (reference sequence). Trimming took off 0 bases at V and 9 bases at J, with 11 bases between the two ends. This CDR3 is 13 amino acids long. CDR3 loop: CATSRDSAGSYTF. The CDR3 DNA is TGTGCCACCAGCAGAGACAGTGCTGGTAGCTACACCTTC.

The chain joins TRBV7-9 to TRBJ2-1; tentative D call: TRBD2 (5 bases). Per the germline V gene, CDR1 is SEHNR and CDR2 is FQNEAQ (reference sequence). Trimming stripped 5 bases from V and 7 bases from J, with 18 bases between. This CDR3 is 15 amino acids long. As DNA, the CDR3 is TGTGCCAGCAGCCCCCCCCGCGGGCCCGGTAATGAGCAGTTCTTC. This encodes CASSPPRGPGNEQFF.

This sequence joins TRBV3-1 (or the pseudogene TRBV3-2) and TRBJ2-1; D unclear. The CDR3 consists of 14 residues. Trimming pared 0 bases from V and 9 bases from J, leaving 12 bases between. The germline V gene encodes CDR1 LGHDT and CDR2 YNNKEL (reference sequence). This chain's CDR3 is CASSQDPGVGEQFF. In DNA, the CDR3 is TGTGCCAGCAGCCAAGATCCCGGAGTCGGTGAGCAGTTCTTC.

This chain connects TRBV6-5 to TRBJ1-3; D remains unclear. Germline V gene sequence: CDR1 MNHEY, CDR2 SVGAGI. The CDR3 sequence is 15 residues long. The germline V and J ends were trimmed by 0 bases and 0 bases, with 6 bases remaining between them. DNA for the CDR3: TGTGCCAGCAGTTACTCAGCTAGCTCTGGAAACACCATATATTTT. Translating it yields CASSYSASSGNTIYF.

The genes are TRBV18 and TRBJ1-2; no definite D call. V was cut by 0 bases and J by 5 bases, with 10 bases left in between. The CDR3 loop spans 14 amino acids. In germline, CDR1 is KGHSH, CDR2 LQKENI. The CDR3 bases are TGTGCCAGCTCACCACCGGCATCGGGTTATGGCTACACCTTC. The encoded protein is CASSPPASGYGYTF.

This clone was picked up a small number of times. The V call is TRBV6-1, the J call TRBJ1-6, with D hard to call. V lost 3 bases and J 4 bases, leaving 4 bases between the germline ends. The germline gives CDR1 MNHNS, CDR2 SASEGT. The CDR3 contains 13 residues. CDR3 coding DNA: TGTGCCAGCAGTGACCTGTATAATTCACCCCTCCACTTT. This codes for CASSDLYNSPLHF.

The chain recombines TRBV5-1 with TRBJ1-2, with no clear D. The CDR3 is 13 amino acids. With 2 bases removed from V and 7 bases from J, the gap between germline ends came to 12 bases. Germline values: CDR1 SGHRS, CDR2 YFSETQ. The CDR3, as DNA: TGCGCCAGCAGCTTATCAGGCGCCTCTGGCTACACCTTC. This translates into CASSLSGASGYTF.

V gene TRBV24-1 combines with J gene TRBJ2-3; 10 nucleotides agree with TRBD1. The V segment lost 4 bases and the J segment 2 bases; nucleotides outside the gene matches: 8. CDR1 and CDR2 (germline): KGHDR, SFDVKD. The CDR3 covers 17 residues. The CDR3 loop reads CATSDPGQGTYTDTQYF. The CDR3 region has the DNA TGTGCCACCAGTGACCCGGGACAGGGGACTTACACAGATACGCAGTATTTT.

In nucleotides, the CDR3 is TGTGCCAGCAGCAAAGTGGGGGGGGGATTTTACACAGATACGCAGTATTTT. Encoded protein: CASSKVGGGFYTDTQYF. This chain connects TRBV21-1 to TRBJ2-3; the table gives TRBD2 as D, unverified against the DNA. TRBV21-1 is marked as a pseudogene. There are 17 residues in the CDR3.

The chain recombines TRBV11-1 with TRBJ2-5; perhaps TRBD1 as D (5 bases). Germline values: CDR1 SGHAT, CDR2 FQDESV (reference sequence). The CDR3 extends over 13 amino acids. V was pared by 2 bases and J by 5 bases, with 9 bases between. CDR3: CASSLPRAETQYF. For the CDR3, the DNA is TGTGCCAGCAGCTTACCCAGGGCCGAGACCCAGTACTTC.

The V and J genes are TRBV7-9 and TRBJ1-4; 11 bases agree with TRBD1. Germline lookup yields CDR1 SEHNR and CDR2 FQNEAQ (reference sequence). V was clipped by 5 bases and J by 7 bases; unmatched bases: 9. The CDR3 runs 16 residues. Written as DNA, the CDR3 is TGTGCCAGCAGCCGCATTGGACAGGGGGCTTCTGAAAAACTGTTTTTT. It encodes CASSRIGQGASEKLFF. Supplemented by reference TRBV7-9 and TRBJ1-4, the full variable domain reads DTGVSQNPRHKITKRGQNVTFRCDPISEHNRLYWYRQTLGQGPEFLTYFQNEAQLEKSRLLSDRFSAERPKGSFSTLEIQRTEQGDSAMYLCASSRIGQGASEKLFFGSGTQLSVL.

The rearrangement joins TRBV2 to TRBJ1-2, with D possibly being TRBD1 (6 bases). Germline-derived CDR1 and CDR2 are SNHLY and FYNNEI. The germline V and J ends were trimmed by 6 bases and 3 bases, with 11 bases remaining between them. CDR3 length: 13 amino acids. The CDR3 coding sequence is TGTGCCAGCAGGGCCGGGACACACTATGGCTACACCTTC. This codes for CASRAGTHYGYTF.

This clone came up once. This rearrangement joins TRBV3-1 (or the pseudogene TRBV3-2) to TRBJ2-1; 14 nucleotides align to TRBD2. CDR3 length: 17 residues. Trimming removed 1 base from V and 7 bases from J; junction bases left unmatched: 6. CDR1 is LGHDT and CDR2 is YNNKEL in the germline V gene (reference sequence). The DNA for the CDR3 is TGTGCCAGCAGCCAAGGCCGACTAGCGGGGGGGCGAAATGAGCAGTTCTTC. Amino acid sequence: CASSQGRLAGGRNEQFF.

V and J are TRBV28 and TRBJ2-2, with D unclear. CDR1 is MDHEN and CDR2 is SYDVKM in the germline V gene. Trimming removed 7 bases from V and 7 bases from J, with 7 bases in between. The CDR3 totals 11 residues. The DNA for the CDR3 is TGTGCCAGCACCTCGTACGGGGAGCTGTTTTTT. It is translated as CASTSYGELFF.

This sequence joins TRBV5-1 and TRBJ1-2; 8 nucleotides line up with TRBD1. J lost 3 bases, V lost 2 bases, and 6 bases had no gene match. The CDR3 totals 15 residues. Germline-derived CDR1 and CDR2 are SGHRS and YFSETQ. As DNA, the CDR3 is TGCGCCAGCAGCTTTCGGCAGGGGGCTTACTATGGCTACACCTTC. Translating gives CASSFRQGAYYGYTF.

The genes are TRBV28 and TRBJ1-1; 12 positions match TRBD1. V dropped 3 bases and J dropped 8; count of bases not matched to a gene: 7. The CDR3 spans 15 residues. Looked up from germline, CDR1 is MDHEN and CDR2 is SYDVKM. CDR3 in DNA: TGTGCCAGCAGTTTCGACGGGACAGGGGGCGGGGAAGCTTTCTTT. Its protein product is CASSFDGTGGGEAFF.

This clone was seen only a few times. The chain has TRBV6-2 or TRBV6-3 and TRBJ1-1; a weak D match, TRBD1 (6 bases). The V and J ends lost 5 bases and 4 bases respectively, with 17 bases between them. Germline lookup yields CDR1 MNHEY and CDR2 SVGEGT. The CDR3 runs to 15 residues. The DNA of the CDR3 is TGTGCCAGCAGTACCCGCATGGGGGCCGGCACTGAAGCTTTCTTT. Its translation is CASSTRMGAGTEAFF.

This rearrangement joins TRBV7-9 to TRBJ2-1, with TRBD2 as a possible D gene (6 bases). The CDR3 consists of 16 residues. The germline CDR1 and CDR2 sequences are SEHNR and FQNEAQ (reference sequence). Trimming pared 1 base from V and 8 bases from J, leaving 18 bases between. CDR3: CASSLDGSTRRDEQFF. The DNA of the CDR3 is TGTGCCAGCAGCTTAGATGGGTCTACCCGGAGGGATGAGCAGTTCTTC.

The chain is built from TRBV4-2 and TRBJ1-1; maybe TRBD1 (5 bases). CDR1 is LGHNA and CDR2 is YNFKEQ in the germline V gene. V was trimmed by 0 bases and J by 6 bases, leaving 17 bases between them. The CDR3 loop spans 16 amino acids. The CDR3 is CASSQDTAGSIAEAFF. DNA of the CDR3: TGTGCCAGCAGCCAAGATACCGCAGGGTCTATTGCTGAAGCTTTCTTT.

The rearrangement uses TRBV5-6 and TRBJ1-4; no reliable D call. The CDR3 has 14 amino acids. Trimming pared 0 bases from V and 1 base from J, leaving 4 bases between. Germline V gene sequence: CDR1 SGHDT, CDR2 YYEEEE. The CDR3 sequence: CASSLAGTNEKLFF. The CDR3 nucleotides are TGTGCCAGCAGCTTGGCAGGAACTAATGAAAAACTGTTTTTT.

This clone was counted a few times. CDR3 in amino acids: CASSRTGTGVGDTQYF. The CDR3 DNA reads as TGTGCCAGCAGTCGAACCGGGACAGGGGTGGGCGATACGCAGTATTTT. The gene calls are TRBV28 and TRBJ2-3, with 10 bases identical to TRBD1. This CDR3 comprises 16 residues. Trimming took 5 bases from V and 6 from J; bases not matched to a gene: 11. Germline V CDR1 and CDR2: MDHEN, SYDVKM.

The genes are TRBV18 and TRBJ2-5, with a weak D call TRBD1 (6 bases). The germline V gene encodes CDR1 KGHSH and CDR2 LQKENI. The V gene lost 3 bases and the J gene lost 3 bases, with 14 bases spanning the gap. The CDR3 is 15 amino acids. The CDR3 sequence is CASSPPTGQKETQYF. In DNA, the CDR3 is TGTGCCAGCTCACCGCCGACAGGACAGAAAGAGACCCAGTACTTC.

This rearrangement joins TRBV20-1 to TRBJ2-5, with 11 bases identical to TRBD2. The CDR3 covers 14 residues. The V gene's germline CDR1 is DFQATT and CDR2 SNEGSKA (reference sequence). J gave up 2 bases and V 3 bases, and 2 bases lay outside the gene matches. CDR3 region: CSASRLAGQETQYF. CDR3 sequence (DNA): TGCAGTGCTAGTAGACTAGCGGGGCAAGAGACCCAGTACTTC.

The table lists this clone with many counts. In nucleotides, the CDR3 is TGTGCCAGCAAAATAACCGGGACAGCCTCCTACGAGCAGTACTTC. Translating gives CASKITGTASYEQYF. The chain recombines TRBV6-5 with TRBJ2-7; 7 nucleotides align to TRBD1. The CDR3 is 15 amino acids. CDR1 and CDR2 (germline): MNHEY, SVGAGI. Germline trimming cut 7 bases from V and 0 bases from J; bases unmatched to any gene: 9.

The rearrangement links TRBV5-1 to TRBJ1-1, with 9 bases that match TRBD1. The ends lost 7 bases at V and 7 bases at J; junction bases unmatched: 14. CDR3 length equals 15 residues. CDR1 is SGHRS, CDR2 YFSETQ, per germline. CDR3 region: CASGTGQSRGVEAFF. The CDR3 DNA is TGCGCCAGCGGGACAGGGCAATCCAGAGGGGTTGAAGCTTTCTTT.

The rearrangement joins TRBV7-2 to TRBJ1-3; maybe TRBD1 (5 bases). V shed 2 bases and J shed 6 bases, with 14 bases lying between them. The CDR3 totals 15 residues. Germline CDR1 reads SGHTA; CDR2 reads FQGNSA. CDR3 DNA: TGTGCCAGCAGCTTAAGCCCAGGGATCGCAAACACCATATATTTT. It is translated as CASSLSPGIANTIYF.